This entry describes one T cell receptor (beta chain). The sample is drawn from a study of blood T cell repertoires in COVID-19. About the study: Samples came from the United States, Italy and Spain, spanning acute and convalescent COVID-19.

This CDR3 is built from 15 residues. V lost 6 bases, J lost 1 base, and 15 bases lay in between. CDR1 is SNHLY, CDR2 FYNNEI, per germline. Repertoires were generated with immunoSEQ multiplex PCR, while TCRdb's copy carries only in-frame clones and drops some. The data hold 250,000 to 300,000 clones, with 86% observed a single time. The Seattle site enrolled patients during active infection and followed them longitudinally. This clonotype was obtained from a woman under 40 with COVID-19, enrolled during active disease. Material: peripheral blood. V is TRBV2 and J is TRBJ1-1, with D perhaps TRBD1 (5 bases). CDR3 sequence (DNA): TGTGCCAGCAGGACACCGGGACTTTGGAACACTGAAGCTTTCTTT. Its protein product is CASRTPGLWNTEAFF. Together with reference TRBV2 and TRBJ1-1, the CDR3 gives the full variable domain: EPEVTQTPSHQVTQMGQEVILRCVPISNHLYFYWYRQILGQKVEFLVSFYNNEISEKSEIFDDQFSVERPDGSNFTLKIRSTKLEDSAMYFCASRTPGLWNTEAFFGQGTRLTVV.